These T cell receptor beta chains were read from a single sample in a study of breast tumors, draining lymph nodes, adjacent tissues. Each CDR3 protein gets one entry after TCRdb re-called the multiplex PCR reads with MiXCR. The data show about 230,000 distinct CDR3 sequences, approximately 30% seen once. The material sequenced was axillary lymph node tissue. The receptor set was obtained from a female donor with breast cancer. Some clones in this sample may be carry-over from other donors' samples. Each CDR3 is given with its conserved first and last residue. Fields, in order: V gene, clone size, J gene, D gene, CDR3 protein, CDR3 DNA. The D gene is left open where the match is weak. The size of a clone is reported for some rows only, either as once, few or many, or as a class for expanded clones.

>TRBV7-2|.|TRBJ2-1|.
CAGSLAGRNEQSF
TGTGCCGGCAGCTTAGCCGGGCGCAATGAGCAGTCCTTC
>TRBV11-3|.|TRBJ2-1|.
CASSLARQGRQFF
TGCGCCAGCAGCTTAGCGAGGCAGGGGAGGCAGTTCTTC
>TRBV2|many|TRBJ1-2|TRBD1
CASSEAQGANYGYTF
TGTGCCAGCAGTGAAGCGCAGGGGGCTAACTATGGCTACACCTTC
>TRBV6-1|few|TRBJ2-1|.
CASSGTFGGDEQFF
TGTGCCAGCAGTGGAACTTTCGGGGGCGATGAGCAGTTCTTC
>TRBV20-1|many|TRBJ2-5|.
CSATARVAETQYF
TGCAGTGCAACGGCCAGGGTTGCGGAGACCCAGTACTTC
>TRBV5-8|many|TRBJ2-7|.
CASSLDSQGNYEQYF
TGTGCCAGCAGCTTGGATAGTCAGGGGAACTACGAGCAGTACTTC
>TRBV20-1|many|TRBJ2-7|TRBD1
CSAWDRVTPNEQYF
TGCAGTGCTTGGGACAGGGTGACTCCCAACGAGCAGTACTTC
>TRBV19|.|TRBJ1-6|TRBD1
CASTPGQGWSPLHF
TGTGCCAGTACCCCCGGACAGGGTTGGTCACCCCTCCACTTT
>TRBV19|.|TRBJ2-1|TRBD2
CASSMVASGEYNGQFF
TGTGCCAGTAGTATGGTGGCCAGCGGGGAGTACAATGGGCAGTTCTTC
>TRBV20-1|many|TRBJ1-3|TRBD1
CSAVQGATGNTIYF
TGCAGTGCAGTACAGGGGGCGACTGGAAACACCATATATTTT
>TRBV2|many|TRBJ1-6|TRBD1
CASRLAGTEVSPLHF
TGTGCCAGCAGGTTAGCCGGGACAGAAGTTTCACCCCTCCACTTT
>TRBV9|many|TRBJ2-5|.
CASSPRGRGETQYF
TGTGCCAGCAGCCCCCGGGGCAGGGGAGAGACCCAGTACTTC
>TRBV9|many|TRBJ2-1|.
CASSVGTQDPYNEQFF
TGTGCCAGCAGCGTAGGGACCCAAGACCCCTACAATGAGCAGTTCTTC
>TRBV27|many|TRBJ2-2|TRBD1
CASSFSGQANTGELFF
TGTGCCAGCAGTTTCTCCGGACAGGCGAACACCGGGGAGCTGTTTTTT